This T cell receptor (beta chain) was documented in a study of blood T cells in healthy people across ages. The CDR3 is made up of 13 amino acids. With 8 bases removed from V and 4 bases from J, the gap between germline ends came to 15 bases. Germline V gene sequence: CDR1 SGHRS, CDR2 YFSETQ. Combining a sample-barcoded 5' primer with a J-beta primer mix, a second PCR ran for roughly 6 to 12 cycles. TCRdb ran MiXCR on the 5' RACE reads and lists one entry per CDR3 protein. The table includes about 1 million distinct CDR3 sequences, over 35% detected once. V is TRBV5-1 and J is TRBJ1-1; no firm D call. This sequence was found in a woman in her sixties in good health. The source material was blood. CDR3 DNA sequence: TGCGCCAGTAGCCATATACCGGGCACTGAAGCTTTCTTT. The encoded protein is CASSHIPGTEAFF.